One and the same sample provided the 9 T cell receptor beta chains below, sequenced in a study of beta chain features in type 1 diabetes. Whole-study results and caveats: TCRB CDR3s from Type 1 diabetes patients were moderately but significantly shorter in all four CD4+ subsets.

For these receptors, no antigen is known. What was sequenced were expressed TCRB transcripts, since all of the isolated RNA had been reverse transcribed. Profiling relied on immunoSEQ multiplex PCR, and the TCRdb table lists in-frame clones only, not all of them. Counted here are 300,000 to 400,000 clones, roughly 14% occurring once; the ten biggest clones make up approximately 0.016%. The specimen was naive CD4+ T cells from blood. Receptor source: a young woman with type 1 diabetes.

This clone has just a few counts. The CDR3 region is CASSPTGTSGNYEQYF. The CDR3 coding sequence is TGTGCCAGCTCACCAACCGGGACTAGCGGGAACTACGAGCAGTACTTC. This chain links TRBV18 with TRBJ2-7; 13 bases align to TRBD2. This CDR3 is 16 amino acids long. The ends lost 2 bases at V and 3 bases at J; junction bases unmatched: 4. CDR1 and CDR2 from the germline V gene are KGHSH and LQKENI.

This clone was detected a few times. CDR3 sequence reads: CATRDRGNEQFF. CDR3 coding DNA: TGTGCCACCCGGGACAGGGGCAATGAGCAGTTCTTC. The chain employs TRBV19 and TRBJ2-1; TRBD1 agrees at 10 bases. CDR3 length equals 12 residues. V dropped 10 bases and J dropped 6; count of bases not matched to a gene: 3. The germline gives CDR1 LNHDA, CDR2 SQIVND (reference sequence).

The CDR3 loop is CASSSPGTGGFTEAFF. In nucleotides, the CDR3 is TGTGCCAGCAGTTCTCCCGGGACAGGGGGCTTCACTGAAGCTTTCTTT. The chain recombines TRBV25-1 with TRBJ1-1, with 12 nucleotides matching TRBD1. Germline V gene data show CDR1 as MGHDK and CDR2 as SYGVNS. The V and J ends lost 5 bases and 4 bases, in that order; junction bases with no gene match: 8. The CDR3 contains 16 residues. Drawing the rest from reference TRBV25-1 and TRBJ1-1, the complete variable domain is EADIYQTPRYLVIGTGKKITLECSQTMGHDKMYWYQQDPGMELHLIHYSYGVNSTEKGDLSSESTVSRIRTEHFPLTLESARPSHTSQYLCASSSPGTGGFTEAFFGQGTRLTVV.

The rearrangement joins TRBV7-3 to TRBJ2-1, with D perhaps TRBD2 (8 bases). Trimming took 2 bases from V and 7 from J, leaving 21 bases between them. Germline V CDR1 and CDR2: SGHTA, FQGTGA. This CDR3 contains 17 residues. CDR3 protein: CASSLAGGSSGGNEQFF. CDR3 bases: TGTGCCAGCAGCTTAGCGGGAGGCTCATCAGGGGGGAATGAGCAGTTCTTC. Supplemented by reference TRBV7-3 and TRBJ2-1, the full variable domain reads GAGVSQTPSNKVTEKGKYVELRCDPISGHTALYWYRQSLGQGPEFLIYFQGTGAADDSGLPNDRFFAVRPEGSVSTLKIQRTERGDSAVYLCASSLAGGSSGGNEQFFGPGTRLTVL.

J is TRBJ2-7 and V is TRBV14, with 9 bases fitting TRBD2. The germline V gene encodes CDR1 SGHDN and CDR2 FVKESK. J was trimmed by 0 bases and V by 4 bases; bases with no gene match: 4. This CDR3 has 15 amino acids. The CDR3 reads CASSRHSGSSYEQYF. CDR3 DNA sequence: TGTGCCAGCAGCCGACATAGCGGGAGCTCCTACGAGCAGTACTTC.

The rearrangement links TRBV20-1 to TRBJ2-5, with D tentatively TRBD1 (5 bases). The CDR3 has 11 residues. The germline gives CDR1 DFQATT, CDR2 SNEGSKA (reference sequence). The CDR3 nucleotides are TGCAGGGGCAGGGTGTCAGAGACCCAGTACTTC. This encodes CRGRVSETQYF.

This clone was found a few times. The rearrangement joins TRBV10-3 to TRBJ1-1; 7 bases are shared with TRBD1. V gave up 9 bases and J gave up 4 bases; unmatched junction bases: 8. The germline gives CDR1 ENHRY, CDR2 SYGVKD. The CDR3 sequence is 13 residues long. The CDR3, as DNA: TGTGCCATTACACAATCAGGGGGCACTGAAGCTTTCTTT. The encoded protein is CAITQSGGTEAFF.

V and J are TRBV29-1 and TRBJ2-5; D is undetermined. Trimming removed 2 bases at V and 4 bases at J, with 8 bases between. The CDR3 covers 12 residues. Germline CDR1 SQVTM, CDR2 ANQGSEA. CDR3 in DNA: TGCAGCGTTGAAACGAGGTCAGAGACCCAGTACTTC. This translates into CSVETRSETQYF.

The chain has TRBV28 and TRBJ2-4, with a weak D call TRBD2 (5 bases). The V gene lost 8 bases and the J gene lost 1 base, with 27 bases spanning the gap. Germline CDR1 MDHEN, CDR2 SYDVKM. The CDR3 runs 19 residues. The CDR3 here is CASGELLTFDSYAKNIQYF. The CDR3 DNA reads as TGTGCCAGCGGGGAGCTCTTAACTTTCGATTCCTATGCCAAAAACATTCAGTACTTC.